This T cell receptor (beta chain) is drawn from a study of CD8+ T cells in alopecia areata. Turning to the study itself: Affected scalp percentage set treated patients' severity scores.

RNA, once extracted, was reverse transcribed into cDNA for use as the sequencing template. This table comes from immunoSEQ multiplex PCR, and its TCRdb copy is limited to in-frame clones, with some not included. The table has approximately 200,000 clones, 50% to 60% seen once. Documented treatment: oral pan-JAK inhibitor, 5-10 mg twice daily. The researchers isolated CD4+ and CD8+ T cells from PBMCs by sorting. The trim removed 4 bases at V and 2 bases at J, leaving 5 bases unmatched. This CDR3 spans 14 amino acids. The germline CDR1 and CDR2 sequences are SGHRS and YFSETQ. Points on this clone: Antigen: not known. The same CDR3 is also encoded by other DNA sequences in this sample.

The study's findings and limits: Scalp clonality decreased significantly with tofacitinib, and so did expanded CD8+ clones among the top 100.

Sample: CD4+ T cells sorted from blood, taken at week 4, from a patient treated with tofacitinib. This sequence joins TRBV5-1 and TRBJ2-7; 8 bases fit TRBD1. This TCR was recovered from a human donor with alopecia areata. Here the CDR3 DNA reads TGCGCCAGCAGCCTGGACAGGGCTACCTACGAGCAGTACTTC. This translates into CASSLDRATYEQYF.